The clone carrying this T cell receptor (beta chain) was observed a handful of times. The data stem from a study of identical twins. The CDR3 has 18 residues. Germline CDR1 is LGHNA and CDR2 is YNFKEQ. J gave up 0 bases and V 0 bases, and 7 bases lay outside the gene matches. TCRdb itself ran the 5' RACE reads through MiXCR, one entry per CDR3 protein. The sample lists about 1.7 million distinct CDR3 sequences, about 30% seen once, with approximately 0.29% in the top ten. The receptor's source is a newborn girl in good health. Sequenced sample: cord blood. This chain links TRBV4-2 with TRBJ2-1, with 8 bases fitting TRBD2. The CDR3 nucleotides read TGTGCCAGCAGCCAAGATCGCCCCGGGACTAGCTCCTACAATGAGCAGTTCTTC. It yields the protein CASSQDRPGTSSYNEQFF.